What follows are 22 T cell receptor beta chains derived from one specimen sequenced in a study of control samples from healthy donors and cancer patients. Using immunoSEQ multiplex PCR, the repertoire was profiled, and TCRdb retains in-frame clones only, with some absent. Here the sample spans around 50,000 clones, 85% to 95% being singletons. The specimen sequenced was blood. The receptors originated from a man aged 25 to 40 in good health.

The rearrangement uses TRBV5-1 and TRBJ1-4; no reliable D call. Germline loops: CDR1 SGHRS, CDR2 YFSETQ. The CDR3 contains 13 residues. V dropped 4 bases and J dropped 6 bases, with 10 bases sitting between them. The CDR3 spells CASSPGPDEKLFF. In DNA form, the CDR3 reads TGCGCCAGCAGCCCCGGACCCGATGAAAAACTGTTTTTT.

This CDR3 reads CASSWVGAYEQYF. The CDR3, as DNA: TGTGCCAGCAGCTGGGTGGGGGCCTACGAGCAGTACTTC. The chain combines TRBV5-8 with TRBJ2-7; D might be TRBD1 or TRBD2, each matching 5 bases. Germline V gene data show CDR1 as SGHTS and CDR2 as YDEGEE. The V gene lost 3 bases and the J gene lost 2 bases, with 9 bases spanning the gap. The CDR3 is made up of 13 amino acids. Full variable domain (outside the CDR3, taken from reference TRBV5-8 and TRBJ2-7): EAGVTQSPTHLIKTRGQQATLRCSPISGHTSVYWYQQALGLGLQFLLWYDEGEERNRGNFPPRFSGRQFPNYSSELNVNALELEDSALYLCASSWVGAYEQYFGPGTRLTVT.

The chain links TRBV19 to TRBJ1-1; no definite D call. V lost 3 bases and J 4 bases, leaving 15 bases between the germline ends. CDR1 is LNHDA and CDR2 is SQIVND in the germline V gene (reference sequence). This CDR3 comprises 15 residues. DNA of the CDR3: TGTGCCAGTAGTATCGACCATCGGGAGGGCACTGAAGCTTTCTTT. Amino acids: CASSIDHREGTEAFF.

The chain uses TRBV9 and TRBJ2-3, with D possibly TRBD1 on 5 matching bases. Per the germline V gene, CDR1 is SGDLS and CDR2 is YYNGEE. The CDR3 runs to 15 residues. Trimming cost V 0 bases and J 4 bases, with 12 bases left between them. CDR3 nucleotide sequence: TGTGCCAGCAGCGTAGATGGCAGGGCGGCAGATACGCAGTATTTT. As protein: CASSVDGRAADTQYF.

The chain links TRBV10-3 to TRBJ2-7; tentatively, D is TRBD1 or TRBD2 (5 bases each). Germline V gene data show CDR1 as ENHRY and CDR2 as SYGVKD. The germline V and J ends were trimmed by 8 bases and 4 bases, with 12 bases remaining between them. This CDR3 has 12 residues. As DNA, the CDR3 is TGTGCCATCGGGGCGGGCCCGTACGAGCAGTACTTC. Amino acids: CAIGAGPYEQYF.

CDR3 bases: TGTGCCAGCTCTCCGGACGGGAGCTCCTACAATGAGCAGTTCTTC. Encoded protein: CASSPDGSSYNEQFF. This rearrangement joins TRBV3-1 (or the pseudogene TRBV3-2) to TRBJ2-1, with D tentatively TRBD2 (6 bases). Germline lookup yields CDR1 LGHDT and CDR2 YNNKEL (reference sequence). CDR3 size: 15 residues. V was shortened by 8 bases and J by 0 bases, with 14 bases between the two germline ends.

The chain combines TRBV6-5 with TRBJ2-1; weak D call: TRBD2 (6 bases). Germline V gene lookup returns CDR1 MNHEY and CDR2 SVGAGI. Trimming pared 6 bases from V and 7 bases from J, leaving 16 bases between. This CDR3 has 14 residues. In DNA, the CDR3 is TGTGCCAGCAGCCAGACTAGGGGCAGGAATGAGCAGTTCTTC. Protein sequence: CASSQTRGRNEQFF.

This clone was picked up one time. The J gene is TRBJ1-6, the V gene TRBV7-2, with D uncertain. The V gene's germline CDR1 is SGHTA and CDR2 FQGNSA. CDR3 length: 14 residues. The V end was cut by 0 bases, the J end by 7 bases, with 7 bases between. The CDR3 nucleotides are TGTGCCAGCAGCTTAGCAGTCATGAATTCACCCCTCCACTTT. Residues: CASSLAVMNSPLHF. Filled out from reference TRBV7-2 and TRBJ1-6, the complete variable domain reads GAGVSQSPSNKVTEKGKDVELRCDPISGHTALYWYRQSLGQGLEFLIYFQGNSAPDKSGLPSDRFSAERTGGSVSTLTIQRTQQEDSAVYLCASSLAVMNSPLHFGNGTRLTVT.

This chain uses TRBV18 with TRBJ1-4; no clear D. The CDR3 extends over 14 amino acids. Germline CDR1 and CDR2: KGHSH and LQKENI. Trimming took 2 bases from V and 3 from J, leaving 7 bases between them. The CDR3 nucleotides read TGTGCCAGCTCACCAGACATATCTAATGAAAAACTGTTTTTT. It translates to CASSPDISNEKLFF. The variable domain in full, with the rest retrieved from reference TRBV18 and TRBJ1-4, is NAGVMQNPRHLVRRRGQEARLRCSPMKGHSHVYWYRQLPEEGLKFMVYLQKENIIDESGMPKERFSAEFPKEGPSILRIQQVVRGDSAAYFCASSPDISNEKLFFGSGTQLSVL.

V and J are TRBV18 and TRBJ2-3; maybe TRBD1 (5 bases). Trimming stripped 2 bases from V and 4 bases from J, with 7 bases between. The CDR3 length is 13 residues. The V gene's germline CDR1 is KGHSH and CDR2 LQKENI. CDR3 in amino acids: CASSPRGPDTQYF. The CDR3 region has the DNA TGTGCCAGCTCACCAAGGGGTCCAGATACGCAGTATTTT.

This clone was observed a few times. V gene TRBV2 combines with J gene TRBJ2-5; 10 nucleotides align to TRBD1. Germline CDR1 and CDR2: SNHLY and FYNNEI. V shed 5 bases, J shed 4 bases, and the junction held 7 bases outside the gene matches. The CDR3 is 15 residues long. CDR3 nucleotide sequence: TGTGCCAGCAGTACCGCGGGACAGGGGACAGAGACCCAGTACTTC. Translation: CASSTAGQGTETQYF.

This clone was counted between two and nine times. J is TRBJ1-2 and V is TRBV3-1 (or the pseudogene TRBV3-2); D is ambiguous. Germline CDR1 LGHDT, CDR2 YNNKEL (reference sequence). Trimming took 7 bases from V and 4 from J, leaving 10 bases between them. The CDR3 contains 12 residues. CDR3 protein: CASTLSGYGYTF. The CDR3 DNA follows: TGTGCCAGCACCCTATCGGGCTATGGCTACACCTTC.

The V call is TRBV5-1, the J call TRBJ2-1; TRBD2 matches 9 bases. From germline, CDR1 is SGHRS and CDR2 YFSETQ. The CDR3 consists of 15 residues. The J segment lost 3 bases and the V segment lost 4 bases, leaving 5 bases of the junction unmatched. The CDR3 region is CASSGGLAGYNEQFF. Here the CDR3 DNA reads TGCGCCAGCAGCGGGGGACTAGCAGGCTACAATGAGCAGTTCTTC.

The chain joins TRBV19 to TRBJ2-1, with D unclear. Trimming took off 7 bases at V and 0 bases at J, with 10 bases between the two ends. This CDR3 has 14 residues. The germline V gene encodes CDR1 LNHDA and CDR2 SQIVND (reference sequence). This CDR3 is CASKPSSSYNEQFF. The CDR3 DNA follows: TGTGCCAGTAAACCTTCAAGCTCCTACAATGAGCAGTTCTTC.

The chain links TRBV5-1 to TRBJ2-3; D is unresolved. CDR1 is SGHRS, CDR2 YFSETQ, per germline. The V end was cut by 0 bases, the J end by 0 bases, with 8 bases between. This CDR3 contains 15 residues. CDR3: CASSLAASSTDTQYF. CDR3 nucleotide sequence: TGCGCCAGCAGCTTGGCGGCTTCTAGCACAGATACGCAGTATTTT.

The chain carries TRBV6-5 and TRBJ1-5; tentatively, D is TRBD1 (6 bases). With 7 bases removed from V and 0 bases from J, the gap between germline ends came to 10 bases. This CDR3 has 14 amino acids. Germline CDR1 reads MNHEY; CDR2 reads SVGAGI. This CDR3 reads CASISRGSNQPQHF. CDR3 nucleotides: TGTGCCAGCATTAGCAGGGGTAGCAATCAGCCCCAGCATTTT.

This rearrangement joins TRBV19 to TRBJ1-3, with D perhaps matching TRBD1 (6 bases). Per the germline V gene, CDR1 is LNHDA and CDR2 is SQIVND (reference sequence). V lost 0 bases and J lost 4, with 7 bases in between. The CDR3 has 14 amino acids. CDR3 coding DNA: TGTGCCAGTAGTATAGAACAGGGAGGAAACACCATATATTTT. Translation: CASSIEQGGNTIYF.

The rearrangement links TRBV30 to TRBJ2-1; D not resolved. The CDR3 is 11 amino acids. CDR1 and CDR2 from the germline V gene are GTSNPN and SVGIG (reference sequence). Trimming took off 5 bases at V and 7 bases at J, with 9 bases between the two ends. The CDR3 reads CAWAEVNEQFF. The CDR3 coding sequence is TGTGCCTGGGCAGAGGTTAATGAGCAGTTCTTC.

The V and J genes are TRBV7-3 and TRBJ1-3; perhaps TRBD1 as D (6 bases). Trimming took off 2 bases at V and 0 bases at J, with 8 bases between the two ends. This CDR3 comprises 15 residues. CDR1 and CDR2 (germline): SGHTA, FQGTGA. The CDR3 DNA reads as TGTGCCAGCAGCTTAGGAGGGGGCTCTGGAAACACCATATATTTT. This translates into CASSLGGGSGNTIYF. Filled out from reference TRBV7-3 and TRBJ1-3, the complete variable domain reads GAGVSQTPSNKVTEKGKYVELRCDPISGHTALYWYRQSLGQGPEFLIYFQGTGAADDSGLPNDRFFAVRPEGSVSTLKIQRTERGDSAVYLCASSLGGGSGNTIYFGEGSWLTVV.

The J gene is TRBJ1-6, the V gene TRBV27; D is unclear. V gave up 0 bases and J gave up 5 bases, with 11 bases separating them. From germline, CDR1 is MNHEY and CDR2 SMNVEV (reference sequence). This CDR3 has 16 amino acids. CDR3 nucleotides: TGTGCCAGCAGTTTATCAAGGCCCGGCAATAATTCACCCCTCCACTTT. Translated, it gives CASSLSRPGNNSPLHF.

The table lists this clone with a count of one. The chain links TRBV6-2 or TRBV6-3 to TRBJ1-2, with D tentatively TRBD1 (5 bases). Germline V CDR1 and CDR2: MNHEY, SVGEGT. CDR3 length: 13 amino acids. Trimming cost V 4 bases and J 3 bases, with 9 bases left between them. The CDR3 sequence is CASSSAGYYGYTF. The CDR3 DNA reads TGTGCCAGCAGTTCAGCAGGGTACTATGGCTACACCTTC.

The rearrangement uses TRBV19 and TRBJ1-2; weak D call: TRBD1 (5 bases). The germline gives CDR1 LNHDA, CDR2 SQIVND (reference sequence). There are 15 residues in the CDR3. The ends were cut back, 3 bases at V and 6 bases at J, with 17 bases in the middle. For the CDR3, the DNA is TGTGCCAGTAGTATGGAGGTAGGGGCCAGGGATGGCTACACCTTC. Its translation is CASSMEVGARDGYTF.